The 26 T cell receptor beta chains below were found in one sample sequenced in a study of cytomegalovirus exposure and HLA in healthy donors. It was with 60 Vbeta and 13 Jbeta primers that the PCR ran. TCRdb keeps only in-frame clones here, not all; method: immunoSEQ multiplex PCR. The sample holds a few hundred thousand clones, over 70% seen once. Sample: PBMCs. These receptors came from a girl aged 2-15 years in good health and CMV-seronegative.

The chain employs TRBV6-1 and TRBJ1-5; 8 nucleotides line up with TRBD1. The CDR3 extends over 15 amino acids. Trimming cost V 10 bases and J 2 bases; bases outside gene matches: 10. The germline CDR1 and CDR2 sequences are MNHNS and SASEGT. The CDR3 here is CAKDRVLGGNQPQHF. For the CDR3, the DNA is TGTGCCAAGGACAGGGTGTTAGGCGGCAATCAGCCCCAGCATTTT.

The V call is TRBV6-1, the J call TRBJ1-2; 7 bases are a match to TRBD1. V was pared by 2 bases and J by 2 bases, with 5 bases of the junction left unmatched. The length of the CDR3 is 15 residues. CDR1 MNHNS and CDR2 SASEGT come from the germline V gene. The CDR3: CASSEWAGGNYGYTF. In DNA, the CDR3 is TGTGCCAGCAGTGAATGGGCAGGGGGGAACTATGGCTACACCTTC.

This chain connects TRBV5-1 to TRBJ1-2; D not resolved. The length of the CDR3 is 16 residues. CDR1 and CDR2 from the germline V gene are SGHRS and YFSETQ. V lost 4 bases and J 2 bases, leaving 18 bases between the germline ends. The CDR3 loop is CASSPFYKKRNYGYTF. CDR3 nucleotide sequence: TGCGCCAGCAGCCCATTTTACAAGAAGAGGAACTATGGCTACACCTTC.

The genes are TRBV7-6 and TRBJ2-4, with 12 bases aligning to TRBD1. The CDR3 consists of 17 residues. The ends lost 5 bases at V and 7 bases at J; junction bases unmatched: 12. Germline V gene sequence: CDR1 SGHVS, CDR2 FNYEAQ. The CDR3 nucleotides read TGTGCCAGCAGCCCCCGCCCTTTTGGGACAGGGGGCAACATTCAGTACTTC. Translating gives CASSPRPFGTGGNIQYF. The full variable domain, rest sourced from reference TRBV7-6 and TRBJ2-4, is GAGVSQSPRYKVTKRGQDVALRCDPISGHVSLYWYRQALGQGPEFLTYFNYEAQQDKSGLPNDRFSAERPEGSISTLTIQRTEQRDSAMYRCASSPRPFGTGGNIQYFGAGTRLSVL.

The V gene is TRBV5-8, the J gene TRBJ2-1; 7 bases agree with TRBD2. V was pared by 1 base and J by 5 bases, with 6 bases of the junction left unmatched. The CDR3 extends over 15 amino acids. CDR1 is SGHTS and CDR2 is YDEGEE in the germline V gene. Here the CDR3 reads CASSLREGRHNEQFF. Written as DNA, the CDR3 is TGTGCCAGCAGCTTGAGGGAGGGCCGGCACAATGAGCAGTTCTTC.

Comments on this clone: This CDR3 is also generated by other DNA sequences in the sample. This chain connects TRBV18 to TRBJ2-3; 7 nucleotides line up with TRBD2. Germline V gene sequence: CDR1 KGHSH, CDR2 LQKENI. The CDR3 covers 15 residues. Germline trimming cut 3 bases from V and 0 bases from J; bases unmatched to any gene: 3. The CDR3: CASSPPGLSTDTQYF. In DNA form, the CDR3 reads TGTGCCAGCTCACCGCCGGGACTAAGCACAGATACGCAGTATTTT.

This clone was observed a few times. The rearrangement uses TRBV4-2 and TRBJ2-2; 7 nucleotides match TRBD2. The CDR3 contains 18 residues. After removal of 4 bases from V and 2 bases from J, the junction contained 13 bases not matched to a gene. Germline V gene sequence: CDR1 LGHNA, CDR2 YNFKEQ. CDR3 sequence reads: CASSPEFYRGENTGELFF. CDR3 sequence (DNA): TGTGCCAGCAGCCCTGAATTCTACCGGGGGGAAAACACCGGGGAGCTGTTTTTT.

CDR3 region: CASSKGTGNYGYTF. DNA for the CDR3: TGTGCCAGCAGCAAAGGAACAGGGAACTATGGCTACACCTTC. This sequence joins TRBV21-1 and TRBJ1-2; whether TRBD1, the table's D call, matches the DNA was not checked. TRBV21-1 is deemed a pseudogene. This CDR3 has 14 amino acids.

V and J are TRBV28 and TRBJ2-7; D is unresolved. The CDR3 covers 12 residues. V lost 6 bases to trimming and J lost 4 bases, with 10 bases between them. CDR1 and CDR2 from the germline V gene are MDHEN and SYDVKM. The DNA for the CDR3 is TGTGCCAGCAGCCCCAGATCTTACGAGCAGTACTTC. Its translation: CASSPRSYEQYF.

The chain is built from TRBV10-3 and TRBJ2-5; 10 bases align to TRBD1. The germline gives CDR1 ENHRY, CDR2 SYGVKD. This CDR3 region has 16 residues. V lost 10 bases to trimming and J lost 6 bases; unmatched junction nucleotides: 17. The CDR3 spells CATSQTTGTGDKTQYF. CDR3 nucleotides: TGTGCCACCTCCCAGACCACCGGGACAGGGGATAAGACCCAGTACTTC.

The V gene is TRBV7-2, the J gene TRBJ1-5, with D perhaps matching TRBD1 (6 bases). Looked up from germline, CDR1 is SGHTA and CDR2 is FQGNSA. The V and J ends lost 6 bases and 3 bases respectively, with 15 bases between them. This CDR3 comprises 15 residues. The CDR3 nucleotides are TGTGCCAGCAGTTTTCAAACAGGGTCCAATCAGCCCCAGCATTTT. Translation: CASSFQTGSNQPQHF.

The V and J genes are TRBV6-5 and TRBJ2-5; 10 nucleotides line up with TRBD2. The J call may be incorrect, as the DNA end agrees better with TRBJ2-7. The CDR3 loop spans 16 amino acids. Germline V gene sequence: CDR1 MNHEY, CDR2 SVGAGI. CDR3 amino acids: CASSSPASGGSYEQYF. The DNA for the CDR3 is TGTGCCAGCAGTTCCCCTGCTAGCGGGGGTTCGTACGAGCAGTACTTC.

The V and J genes are TRBV19 and TRBJ2-1; D ambiguous. CDR3 length: 16 residues. Germline CDR1 and CDR2: LNHDA and SQIVND (reference sequence). Trimming left V 6 bases short and J 0 bases short, with 15 bases between. The CDR3 sequence: CASRDLTRSSYNEQFF. The CDR3 nucleotides read TGTGCCAGTAGAGACCTGACAAGAAGCTCCTACAATGAGCAGTTCTTC.

This clone was found a few times. CDR3 sequence (DNA): TGTGCCAGCAGCTTACTTCGGGCAGGACACTCTGGAAACACCATATATTTT. Translated, it gives CASSLLRAGHSGNTIYF. The gene calls are TRBV7-9 and TRBJ1-3, with D possibly matching TRBD1 (5 bases). The CDR3 covers 17 residues. V gave up 2 bases and J gave up 0 bases, with 14 bases separating them. CDR1 and CDR2 (germline): SEHNR, FQNEAQ (reference sequence).

The chain couples TRBV27 to TRBJ1-2; TRBD1 matches 10 bases. V shed 5 bases, J shed 1 base, and the junction held 7 bases outside the gene matches. The CDR3 is made up of 16 amino acids. Germline loops: CDR1 MNHEY, CDR2 SMNVEV (reference sequence). The chain's CDR3 is CASSLGTGESNYGYTF. Here the CDR3 DNA reads TGTGCCAGCAGTCTAGGGACAGGGGAGAGTAACTATGGCTACACCTTC.

V usage is TRBV30 and J usage is TRBJ2-7, with D unresolved. This CDR3 contains 11 residues. CDR1 GTSNPN and CDR2 SVGIG come from the germline V gene (reference sequence). Trimming left V 1 base short and J 6 bases short, with 7 bases between. In DNA, the CDR3 is TGTGCCTGGAGTGCAAGGAGCGAGCAGTACTTC. It yields the protein CAWSARSEQYF.

This sequence joins TRBV6-5 and TRBJ1-1; a weak D match, TRBD1 (5 bases). Trimming shortened V by 0 bases and J by 8 bases, and 7 bases separated the two germline ends. The CDR3 is made up of 12 amino acids. From germline, CDR1 is MNHEY and CDR2 SVGAGI. Here the CDR3 DNA reads TGTGCCAGCAGTTACTCAACAGGAGAAGCTTTCTTT. Its translation is CASSYSTGEAFF.

This rearrangement joins TRBV9 to TRBJ2-2, with TRBD2 matching 9 bases. The length of the CDR3 is 19 residues. CDR1 and CDR2 (germline): SGDLS, YYNGEE. After removal of 2 bases from V and 0 bases from J, the junction contained 11 bases not matched to a gene. CDR3 loop: CASSVGLAGEFANTGELFF. The DNA of the CDR3 is TGTGCCAGCAGCGTCGGTTTAGCGGGGGAGTTCGCGAACACCGGGGAGCTGTTTTTT.

The chain uses TRBV14 and TRBJ1-3, with a possible D match to TRBD1 (5 bases). Trimming shortened V by 4 bases and J by 3 bases, and 13 bases separated the two germline ends. CDR1 and CDR2 from the germline V gene are SGHDN and FVKESK. This CDR3 comprises 15 residues. CDR3 in amino acids: CASSPSQGGGNTIYF. The CDR3 DNA reads as TGTGCCAGCAGCCCGAGTCAGGGAGGTGGAAACACCATATATTTT.

This rearrangement joins TRBV11-2 to TRBJ2-7; 8 positions agree with TRBD2. This CDR3 has 14 residues. With 5 bases clipped from V and 1 base from J, the junction kept 4 bases outside the gene matches. Germline CDR1 reads SGHAT; CDR2 reads FQNNGV. CDR3 loop: CASSPGGGSYEQYF. CDR3 nucleotide sequence: TGTGCCAGCAGCCCCGGCGGGGGGTCCTACGAGCAGTACTTC.

This chain joins TRBV4-2 and TRBJ2-5; TRBD2 aligns across 10 bases. The last part of the DNA fits TRBJ2-7 better; the J call may be wrong. Germline V gene sequence: CDR1 LGHNA, CDR2 YNFKEQ. The CDR3 runs 19 residues. The CDR3 region has the DNA TGTGCCAGCAGCCAAGATGGGTCGAGCGGGGGGGCTAATAGCTACGAGCAGTACTTC. It codes for CASSQDGSSGGANSYEQYF.

The chain is built from TRBV10-3 and TRBJ2-7, with D possibly being TRBD2 (6 bases). V dropped 5 bases and J dropped 0 bases, with 14 bases sitting between them. CDR3 length equals 15 residues. Per the germline V gene, CDR1 is ENHRY and CDR2 is SYGVKD. Here the CDR3 reads CAISSRDSSSYEQYF. In DNA, the CDR3 is TGTGCCATCAGTTCCCGGGACTCAAGCTCCTACGAGCAGTACTTC.

V is TRBV15 and J is TRBJ1-3, with 8 bases that match TRBD1. The ends lost 0 bases at V and 1 base at J; junction bases unmatched: 8. Germline V gene data show CDR1 as LNHNV and CDR2 as YYDKDF (reference sequence). The CDR3 runs 18 residues. For the CDR3, the DNA is TGTGCCACCAGCAGAGATTCCCCGACAGGGGTTTCTGGAAACACCATATATTTT. Its protein is CATSRDSPTGVSGNTIYF. The variable domain in full, with the rest retrieved from reference TRBV15 and TRBJ1-3, is DAMVIQNPRYQVTQFGKPVTLSCSQTLNHNVMYWYQQKSSQAPKLLFHYYDKDFNNEADTPDNFQSRRPNTSFCFLDIRSPGLGDTAMYLCATSRDSPTGVSGNTIYFGEGSWLTVV.

The rearrangement links TRBV7-2 to TRBJ2-1; D is unclear. The germline V gene has CDR1 SGHTA and CDR2 FQGNSA. V was clipped by 0 bases and J by 0 bases, with 6 bases between them. CDR3 size: 15 residues. The CDR3: CASSLASSSYNEQFF. CDR3 nucleotides: TGTGCCAGCAGCTTAGCTTCGAGCTCCTACAATGAGCAGTTCTTC.

The rearrangement uses TRBV5-6 and TRBJ2-2, with 10 bases fitting TRBD1. V shed 3 bases, J shed 1 base, and the junction held 3 bases outside the gene matches. The CDR3 is 16 residues long. The V gene's germline CDR1 is SGHDT and CDR2 YYEEEE. CDR3 bases: TGTGCCAGCAGCTGGGGACAGGGGTTGAACACCGGGGAGCTGTTTTTT. Amino acid sequence: CASSWGQGLNTGELFF.

The chain employs TRBV18 and TRBJ1-1, with 9 bases aligning to TRBD1. The CDR3 is 18 residues long. Germline lookup yields CDR1 KGHSH and CDR2 LQKENI. V shed 5 bases, J shed 4 bases, and the junction held 17 bases outside the gene matches. The CDR3 coding sequence is TGTGCCAGCTCAAAAGGTCGGGGACAGGGTAAGAAGGCCACTGAAGCTTTCTTT. This translates into CASSKGRGQGKKATEAFF. Full variable domain (outside the CDR3, taken from reference TRBV18 and TRBJ1-1): NAGVMQNPRHLVRRRGQEARLRCSPMKGHSHVYWYRQLPEEGLKFMVYLQKENIIDESGMPKERFSAEFPKEGPSILRIQQVVRGDSAAYFCASSKGRGQGKKATEAFFGQGTRLTVV.